Listed below are T cell receptor beta chains from one sample, sequenced in a study of vaccination effects on CD4 cells after COVID-19. The table came from immunoSEQ multiplex PCR; TCRdb's copy has only in-frame clones and leaves some out. Here the sample spans around 71,000 clones, under 75% being singletons. No antigens are known for them. Sequences were derived from CD4+ T cells from PBMCs cultured with HCoV-OC43 spike peptides, sampled before COVID-19 vaccination. The receptors originated from a human donor who received a COVID-19 vaccine. Each CDR3 is given with its conserved first and last residue. A D gene is named only where the DNA matches it firmly. Only part of the rows carry a size: once, few, many, or a class if the clone is expanded.

d_gene: -
v_gene: TRBV9
j_gene: TRBJ2-3
abundance: -
CDR3nt: TGTGCCAGCAGCGTAACGGGGACCACAGATACGCAGTATTTT
CDR3aa: CASSVTGTTDTQYF

d_gene: TRBD1
v_gene: TRBV27
j_gene: TRBJ2-1
abundance: -
CDR3nt: TGTGCCAGCAGGGTTCCTGGACAGGGGGCGCGAAATGAGCAGTTCTTC
CDR3aa: CASRVPGQGARNEQFF

d_gene: -
v_gene: TRBV9
j_gene: TRBJ2-6
abundance: few
CDR3nt: TGTGCCAGCAGCGTAGCTGGGGCCAACGTCCTGACTTTC
CDR3aa: CASSVAGANVLTF

d_gene: -
v_gene: TRBV5-1
j_gene: TRBJ2-2
abundance: -
CDR3nt: TGCGCCAGCAGCACTGGTTTCCTACAGGGTTCCGGGGAGCTGTTTTTT
CDR3aa: CASSTGFLQGSGELFF

d_gene: -
v_gene: TRBV11-3
j_gene: TRBJ2-3
abundance: -
CDR3nt: TGTGCCAGTAGGGGGGCAGATACGCAGTATTTT
CDR3aa: CASRGADTQYF

d_gene: -
v_gene: TRBV5-1
j_gene: TRBJ2-2
abundance: few
CDR3nt: TGCGCCAGCAGCCCGGTAGCGAACACCGGGGAGCTGTTTTTT
CDR3aa: CASSPVANTGELFF

d_gene: -
v_gene: TRBV6-5
j_gene: TRBJ1-6
abundance: once
CDR3nt: TGTGCCAGCAGTTACTCGAAGAGGGGATATAATTCACCCCTCCACTTT
CDR3aa: CASSYSKRGYNSPLHF

d_gene: -
v_gene: TRBV24-1
j_gene: TRBJ2-3
abundance: -
CDR3nt: TGTGCCACCAGTACAACAGTCTCCACAGATACGCAGTATTTT
CDR3aa: CATSTTVSTDTQYF

d_gene: TRBD1
v_gene: TRBV24-1
j_gene: TRBJ2-3
abundance: -
CDR3nt: TGTGCCACCAGTGATGGACAGGGTGGAAAACATACGCAGTATTTT
CDR3aa: CATSDGQGGKHTQYF

d_gene: -
v_gene: TRBV2
j_gene: TRBJ1-1
abundance: -
CDR3nt: TGTGCCAGCAGCTTGGGCAGGGCGAAAACTGAAGCTTTCTTT
CDR3aa: CASSLGRAKTEAFF

d_gene: -
v_gene: TRBV6-2/TRBV6-3
j_gene: TRBJ1-2
abundance: -
CDR3nt: TGTGCCAGCAGCCAGGACCCGGGGGGCTACACCTTC
CDR3aa: CASSQDPGGYTF

d_gene: -
v_gene: TRBV6-5
j_gene: TRBJ2-2
abundance: -
CDR3nt: TGTGCCAGCATGAGGGACGGGGACACCGGGGAGCTGTTTTTT
CDR3aa: CASMRDGDTGELFF

d_gene: -
v_gene: TRBV3-1/TRBV3-2
j_gene: TRBJ2-4
abundance: few
CDR3nt: TGTGCCAGCAGCCAAGGAGGGGGGATTCAGTACTTC
CDR3aa: CASSQGGGIQYF

d_gene: -
v_gene: TRBV7-2
j_gene: TRBJ1-2
abundance: few
CDR3nt: TGTGCCAGCAGCGACCACTGGGGTGGCTACACCTTC
CDR3aa: CASSDHWGGYTF

d_gene: -
v_gene: TRBV7-2
j_gene: TRBJ1-1
abundance: -
CDR3nt: TGTGCCAGCAGCTTAGCGTCTCCAACACCCACTGAAGCTTTCTTT
CDR3aa: CASSLASPTPTEAFF